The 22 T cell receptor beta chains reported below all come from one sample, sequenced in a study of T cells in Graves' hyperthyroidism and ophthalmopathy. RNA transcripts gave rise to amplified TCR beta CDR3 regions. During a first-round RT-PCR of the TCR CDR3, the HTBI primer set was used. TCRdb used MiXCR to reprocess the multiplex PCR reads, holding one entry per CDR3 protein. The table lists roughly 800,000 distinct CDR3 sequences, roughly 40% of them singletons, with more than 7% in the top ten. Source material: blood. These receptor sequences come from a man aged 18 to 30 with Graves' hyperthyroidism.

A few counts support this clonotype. CDR3 bases: TGTGCCAGCAGCGGACGTGCTCTTGGGGGCCTGAGAGAGACCCAGTACTTC. Translated, it gives CASSGRALGGLRETQYF. V and J are TRBV2 and TRBJ2-5, with D possibly matching TRBD1 (6 bases). CDR3 length: 17 residues. Trimming shortened V by 6 bases and J by 4 bases, and 24 bases separated the two germline ends. Germline V gene data show CDR1 as SNHLY and CDR2 as FYNNEI.

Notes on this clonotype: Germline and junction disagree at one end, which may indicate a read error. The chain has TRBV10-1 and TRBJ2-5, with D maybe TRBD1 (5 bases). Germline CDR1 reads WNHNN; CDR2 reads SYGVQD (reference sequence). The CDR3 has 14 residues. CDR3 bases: TGTGCCATCAGTGACTGGGCAGGGAAAGAGACCCAGTACTTC. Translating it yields CAISDWAGKETQYF.

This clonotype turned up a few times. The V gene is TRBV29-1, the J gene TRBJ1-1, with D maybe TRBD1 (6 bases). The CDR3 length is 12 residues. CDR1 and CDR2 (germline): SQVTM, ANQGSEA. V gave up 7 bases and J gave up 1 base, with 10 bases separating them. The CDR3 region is CSALQGNTEAFF. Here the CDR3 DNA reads TGCAGCGCATTACAGGGGAACACTGAAGCTTTCTTT.

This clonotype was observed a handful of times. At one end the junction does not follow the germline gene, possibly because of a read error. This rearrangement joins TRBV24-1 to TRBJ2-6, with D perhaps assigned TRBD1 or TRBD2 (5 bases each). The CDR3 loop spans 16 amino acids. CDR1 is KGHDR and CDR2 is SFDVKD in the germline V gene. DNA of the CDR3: TGTGCCAGCAGTTCCAGAGGGGTCTCTGGGGCCAACGTCCTGACTTTC. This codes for CASSSRGVSGANVLTF.

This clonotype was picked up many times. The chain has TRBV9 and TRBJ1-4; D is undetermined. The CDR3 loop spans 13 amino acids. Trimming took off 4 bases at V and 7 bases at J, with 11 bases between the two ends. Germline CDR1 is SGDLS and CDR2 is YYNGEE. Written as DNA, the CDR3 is TGTGCCAGCAGCTCGCGGCTGAGTGAAAAACTGTTTTTT. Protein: CASSSRLSEKLFF.

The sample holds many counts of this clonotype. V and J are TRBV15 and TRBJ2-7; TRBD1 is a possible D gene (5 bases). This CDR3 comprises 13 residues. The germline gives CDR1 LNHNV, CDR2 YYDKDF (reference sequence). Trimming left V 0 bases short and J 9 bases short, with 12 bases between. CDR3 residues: CATSRDLTGRQYF. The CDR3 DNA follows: TGTGCCACCAGCAGAGATTTAACAGGAAGGCAGTACTTC.

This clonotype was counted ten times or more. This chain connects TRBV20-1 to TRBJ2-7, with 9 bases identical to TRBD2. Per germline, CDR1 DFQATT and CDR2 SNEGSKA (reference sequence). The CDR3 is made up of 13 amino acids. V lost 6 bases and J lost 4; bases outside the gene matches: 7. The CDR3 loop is CSAHGLAQYEQYF. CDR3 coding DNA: TGCAGTGCCCACGGACTAGCGCAGTACGAGCAGTACTTC.

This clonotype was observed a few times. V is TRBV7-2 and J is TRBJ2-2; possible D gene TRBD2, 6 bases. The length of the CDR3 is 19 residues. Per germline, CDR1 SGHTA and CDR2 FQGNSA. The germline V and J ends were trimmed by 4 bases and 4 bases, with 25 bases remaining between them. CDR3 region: CASSSPRRVAYRGTGELFF. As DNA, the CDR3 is TGTGCCAGCAGCTCCCCAAGGAGGGTAGCATATCGTGGCACCGGGGAGCTGTTTTTT.

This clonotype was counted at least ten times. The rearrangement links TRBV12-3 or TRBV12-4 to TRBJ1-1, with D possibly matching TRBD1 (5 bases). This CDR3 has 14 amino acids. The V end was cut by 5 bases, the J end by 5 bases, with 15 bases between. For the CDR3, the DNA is TGTGCCAGCAGTCAATCCCCCGGGGCGACTGAAGCTTTCTTT. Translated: CASSQSPGATEAFF.

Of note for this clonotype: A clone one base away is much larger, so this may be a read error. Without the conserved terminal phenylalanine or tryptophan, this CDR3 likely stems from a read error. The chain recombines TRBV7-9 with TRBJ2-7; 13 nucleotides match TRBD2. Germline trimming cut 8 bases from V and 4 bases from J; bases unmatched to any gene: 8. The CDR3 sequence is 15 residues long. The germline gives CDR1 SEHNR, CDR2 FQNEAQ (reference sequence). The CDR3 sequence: CASQEGLAGKYEQYL. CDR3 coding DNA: TGTGCCAGCCAGGAGGGACTAGCGGGAAAATACGAGCAGTACCTC.

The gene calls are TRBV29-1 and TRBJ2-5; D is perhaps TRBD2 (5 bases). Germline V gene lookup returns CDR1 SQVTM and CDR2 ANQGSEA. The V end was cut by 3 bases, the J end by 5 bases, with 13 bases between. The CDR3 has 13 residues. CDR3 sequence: CSVDGGSQETQYF. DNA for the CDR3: TGCAGCGTTGACGGTGGGAGTCAGGAGACCCAGTACTTC.

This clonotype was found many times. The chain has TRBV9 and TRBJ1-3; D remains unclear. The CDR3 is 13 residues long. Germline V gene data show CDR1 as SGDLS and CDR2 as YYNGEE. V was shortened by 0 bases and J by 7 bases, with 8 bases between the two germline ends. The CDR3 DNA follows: TGTGCCAGCAGCGTAGGGGAGGATAACACCATATATTTT. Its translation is CASSVGEDNTIYF.

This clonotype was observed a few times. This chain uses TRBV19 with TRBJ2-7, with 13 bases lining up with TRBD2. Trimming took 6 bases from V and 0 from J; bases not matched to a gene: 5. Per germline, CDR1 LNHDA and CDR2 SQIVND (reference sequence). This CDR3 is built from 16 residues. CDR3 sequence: CASSPTSGGNSYEQYF. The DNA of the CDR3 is TGTGCCAGTAGCCCGACTAGCGGGGGGAACTCCTACGAGCAGTACTTC. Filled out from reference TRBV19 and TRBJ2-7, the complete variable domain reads DGGITQSPKYLFRKEGQNVTLSCEQNLNHDAMYWYRQDPGQGLRLIYYSQIVNDFQKGDIAEGYSVSREKKESFPLTVTSAQKNPTAFYLCASSPTSGGNSYEQYFGPGTRLTVT.

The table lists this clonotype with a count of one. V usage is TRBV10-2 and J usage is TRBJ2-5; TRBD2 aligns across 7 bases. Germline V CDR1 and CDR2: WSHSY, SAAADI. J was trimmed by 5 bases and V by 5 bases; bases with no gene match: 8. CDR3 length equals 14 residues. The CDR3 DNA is TGCGCCAGCAGTCAAACTAGCGAGGGGGAGACCCAGTACTTC. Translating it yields CASSQTSEGETQYF.

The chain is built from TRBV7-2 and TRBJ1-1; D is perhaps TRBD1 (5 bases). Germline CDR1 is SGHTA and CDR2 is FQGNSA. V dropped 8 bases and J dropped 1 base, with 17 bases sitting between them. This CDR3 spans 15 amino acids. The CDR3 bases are TGTGCCAGCGAGACGGGGGTCGTAGCGAACACTGAAGCTTTCTTT. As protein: CASETGVVANTEAFF.

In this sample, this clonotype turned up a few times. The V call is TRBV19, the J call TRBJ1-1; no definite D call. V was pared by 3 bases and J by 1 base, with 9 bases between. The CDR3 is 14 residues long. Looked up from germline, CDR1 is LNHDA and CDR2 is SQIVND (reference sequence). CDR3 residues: CASSISAANTEAFF. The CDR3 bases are TGTGCCAGTAGTATTTCGGCGGCGAACACTGAAGCTTTCTTT.

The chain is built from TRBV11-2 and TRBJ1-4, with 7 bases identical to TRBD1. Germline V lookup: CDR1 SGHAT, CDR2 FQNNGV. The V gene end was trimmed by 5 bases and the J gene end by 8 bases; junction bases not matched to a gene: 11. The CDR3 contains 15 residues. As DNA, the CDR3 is TGTGCCAGCAGCCAAGAGACAGGGAAGCGAGAAAAACTGTTTTTT. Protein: CASSQETGKREKLFF.

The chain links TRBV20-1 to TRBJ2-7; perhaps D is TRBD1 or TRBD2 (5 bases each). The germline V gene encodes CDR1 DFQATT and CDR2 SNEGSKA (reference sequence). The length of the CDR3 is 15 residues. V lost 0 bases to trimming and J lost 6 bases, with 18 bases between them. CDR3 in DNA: TGCAGTGCTAGAGATGGGGGACGGGGTGGGTCCGAGCAGTACTTC. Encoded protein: CSARDGGRGGSEQYF.

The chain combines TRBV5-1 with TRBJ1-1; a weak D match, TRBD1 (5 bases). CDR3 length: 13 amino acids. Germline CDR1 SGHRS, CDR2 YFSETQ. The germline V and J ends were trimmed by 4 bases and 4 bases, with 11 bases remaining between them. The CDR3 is CASSPYQGTEAFF. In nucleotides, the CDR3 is TGCGCCAGCAGCCCCTACCAGGGCACTGAAGCTTTCTTT.

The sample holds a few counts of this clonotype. For the CDR3, the DNA is TGTGCCACTGCAGTCCTAGCGGGGGCCTACGAGCAGTACTTC. It yields the protein CATAVLAGAYEQYF. The chain employs TRBV6-5 and TRBJ2-7; 10 bases line up with TRBD2. V was clipped by 10 bases and J by 2 bases; unmatched bases: 8. The CDR3 length is 14 residues. Germline CDR1 and CDR2: MNHEY and SVGAGI.

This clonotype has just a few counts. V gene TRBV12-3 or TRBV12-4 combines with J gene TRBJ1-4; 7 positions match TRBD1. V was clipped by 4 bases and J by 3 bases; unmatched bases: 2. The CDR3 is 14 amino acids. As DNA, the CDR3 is TGTGCCAGCAGTTGGGGACAGCCTAATGAAAAACTGTTTTTT. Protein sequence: CASSWGQPNEKLFF.

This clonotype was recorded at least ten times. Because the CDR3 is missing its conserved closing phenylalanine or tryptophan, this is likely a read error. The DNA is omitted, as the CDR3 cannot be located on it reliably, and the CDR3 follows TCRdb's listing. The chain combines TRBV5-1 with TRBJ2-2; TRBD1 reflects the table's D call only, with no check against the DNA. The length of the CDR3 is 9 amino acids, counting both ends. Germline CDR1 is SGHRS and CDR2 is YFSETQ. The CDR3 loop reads CASSSDRIL.